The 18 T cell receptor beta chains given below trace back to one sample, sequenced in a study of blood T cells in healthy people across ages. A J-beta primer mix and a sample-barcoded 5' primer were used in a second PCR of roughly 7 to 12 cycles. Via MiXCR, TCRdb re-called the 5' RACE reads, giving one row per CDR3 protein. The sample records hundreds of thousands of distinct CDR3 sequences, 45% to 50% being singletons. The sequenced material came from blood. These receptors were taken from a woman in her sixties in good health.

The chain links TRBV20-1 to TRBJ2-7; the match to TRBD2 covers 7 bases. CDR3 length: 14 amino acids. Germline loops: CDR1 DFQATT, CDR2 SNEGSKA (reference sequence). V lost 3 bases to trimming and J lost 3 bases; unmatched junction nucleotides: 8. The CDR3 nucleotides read TGCAGTGCTAGCGGCGGGACTAATAACTACGAGCAGTACTTC. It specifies CSASGGTNNYEQYF.

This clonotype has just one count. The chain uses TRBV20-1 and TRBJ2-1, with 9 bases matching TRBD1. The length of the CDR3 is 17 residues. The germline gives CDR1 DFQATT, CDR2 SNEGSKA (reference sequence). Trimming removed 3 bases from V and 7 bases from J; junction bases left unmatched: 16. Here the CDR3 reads CSARGTGRYMVENEQFF. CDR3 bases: TGCAGTGCTAGGGGGACAGGGAGGTATATGGTTGAAAATGAGCAGTTCTTC.

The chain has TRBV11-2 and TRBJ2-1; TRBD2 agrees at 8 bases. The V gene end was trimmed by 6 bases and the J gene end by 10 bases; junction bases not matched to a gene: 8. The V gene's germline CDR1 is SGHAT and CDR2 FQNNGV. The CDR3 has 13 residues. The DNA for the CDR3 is TGTGCCAGCAGACCCATCACTAGCGGAGAGCAGTTCTTC. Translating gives CASRPITSGEQFF.

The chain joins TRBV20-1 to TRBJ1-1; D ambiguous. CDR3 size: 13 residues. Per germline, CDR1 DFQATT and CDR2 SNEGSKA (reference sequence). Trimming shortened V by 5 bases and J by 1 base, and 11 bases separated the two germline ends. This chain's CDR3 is CSASRSQNTEAFF. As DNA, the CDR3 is TGCAGTGCTTCCCGATCACAGAACACTGAAGCTTTCTTT.

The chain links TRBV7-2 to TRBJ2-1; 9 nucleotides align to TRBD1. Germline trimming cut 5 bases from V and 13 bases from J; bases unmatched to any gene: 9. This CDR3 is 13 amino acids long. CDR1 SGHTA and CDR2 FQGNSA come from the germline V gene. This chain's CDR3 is CASSRTGDETQFF. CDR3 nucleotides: TGTGCCAGCAGCAGGACAGGGGATGAGACTCAGTTCTTC.

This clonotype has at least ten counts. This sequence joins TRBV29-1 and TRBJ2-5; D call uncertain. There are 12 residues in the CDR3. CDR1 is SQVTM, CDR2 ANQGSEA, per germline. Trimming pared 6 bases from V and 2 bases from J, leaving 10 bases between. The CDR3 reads CSVSLVQETQYF. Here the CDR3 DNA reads TGCAGCGTCTCGTTGGTACAAGAGACCCAGTACTTC.

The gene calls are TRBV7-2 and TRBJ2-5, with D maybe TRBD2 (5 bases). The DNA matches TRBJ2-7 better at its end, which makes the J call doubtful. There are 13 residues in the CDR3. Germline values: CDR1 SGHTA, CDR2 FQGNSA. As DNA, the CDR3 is TGTGCCAGCAGTCCCCCATCGGGAAACGAGCAGTACTTC. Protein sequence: CASSPPSGNEQYF.

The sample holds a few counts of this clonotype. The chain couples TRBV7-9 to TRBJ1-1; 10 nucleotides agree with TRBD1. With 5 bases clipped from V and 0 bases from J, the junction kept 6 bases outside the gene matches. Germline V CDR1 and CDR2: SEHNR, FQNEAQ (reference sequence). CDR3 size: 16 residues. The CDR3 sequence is CASSPRDRGLNTEAFF. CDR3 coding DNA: TGTGCCAGCAGCCCACGGGACAGGGGATTGAACACTGAAGCTTTCTTT.

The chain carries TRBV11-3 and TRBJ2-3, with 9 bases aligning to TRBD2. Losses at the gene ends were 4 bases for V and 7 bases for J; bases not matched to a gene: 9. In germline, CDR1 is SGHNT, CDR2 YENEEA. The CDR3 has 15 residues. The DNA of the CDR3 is TGTGCCAGCAGCTCAGCGGGAGGTTACGGATATACGCAGTATTTT. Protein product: CASSSAGGYGYTQYF.

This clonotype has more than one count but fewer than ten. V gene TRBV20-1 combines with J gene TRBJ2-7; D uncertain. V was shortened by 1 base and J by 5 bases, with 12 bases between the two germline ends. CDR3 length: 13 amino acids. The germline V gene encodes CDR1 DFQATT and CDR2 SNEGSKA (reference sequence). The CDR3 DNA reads TGCAGTGCTAGAGTACGAGGCAAAAACGAGCAGTACTTC. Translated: CSARVRGKNEQYF.

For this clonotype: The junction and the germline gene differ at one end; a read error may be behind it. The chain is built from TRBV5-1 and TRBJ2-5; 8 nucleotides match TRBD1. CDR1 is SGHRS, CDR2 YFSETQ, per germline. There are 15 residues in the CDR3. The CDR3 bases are TGTGCCAGCAGCCCGGAAGGGACAGGAGGGGAGACCCAGTACTTC. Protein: CASSPEGTGGETQYF. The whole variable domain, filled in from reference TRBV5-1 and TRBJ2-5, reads KAGVTQTPRYLIKTRGQQVTLSCSPISGHRSVSWYQQTPGQGLQFLFEYFSETQRNKGNFPGRFSGRQFSNSRSEMNVSTLELGDSALYLCASSPEGTGGETQYFGPGTRLLVL.

CDR3 region: CASSQVPGAQFF. The CDR3 DNA follows: TGCGCCAGCAGCCAAGTTCCAGGCGCGCAGTTCTTC. The rearrangement joins TRBV4-1 to TRBJ2-1, with no clear D. The germline V and J ends were trimmed by 1 base and 12 bases, with 10 bases remaining between them. Germline V gene sequence: CDR1 MGHRA, CDR2 YSYEKL. This CDR3 spans 12 amino acids.

CDR3 sequence reads: CASSPTGGSSPLHF. DNA of the CDR3: TGTGCCAGCAGCCCGACAGGGGGTAGTTCACCCCTCCACTTT. The chain recombines TRBV25-1 with TRBJ1-6; TRBD1 aligns across 9 bases. CDR1 is MGHDK, CDR2 SYGVNS, per germline. There are 14 residues in the CDR3. The ends lost 6 bases at V and 9 bases at J; junction bases unmatched: 6.

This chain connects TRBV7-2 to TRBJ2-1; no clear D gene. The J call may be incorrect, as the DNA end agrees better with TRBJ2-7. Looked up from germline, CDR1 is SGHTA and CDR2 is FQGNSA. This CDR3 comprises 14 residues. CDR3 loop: CASSLQSSYNEQYF. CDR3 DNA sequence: TGTGCCAGCAGCTTACAGTCCTCCTACAATGAGCAGTACTTC.

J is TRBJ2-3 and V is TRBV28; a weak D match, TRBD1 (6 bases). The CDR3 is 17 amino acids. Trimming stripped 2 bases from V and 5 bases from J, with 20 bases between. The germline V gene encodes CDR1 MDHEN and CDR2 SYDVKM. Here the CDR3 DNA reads TGTGCCAGCAGTTTACTATCAACGACAGGTGGGAGAGATACGCAGTATTTT. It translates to CASSLLSTTGGRDTQYF. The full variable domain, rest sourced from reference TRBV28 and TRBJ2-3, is DVKVTQSSRYLVKRTGEKVFLECVQDMDHENMFWYRQDPGLGLRLIYFSYDVKMKEKGDIPEGYSVSREKKERFSLILESASTNQTSMYLCASSLLSTTGGRDTQYFGPGTRLTVL.

Here the CDR3 reads CSASRDSKSNYGYTF. DNA for the CDR3: TGCAGTGCTAGCCGGGACTCAAAATCTAACTATGGCTACACCTTC. The chain couples TRBV20-1 to TRBJ1-2, with D maybe TRBD1 (5 bases). Germline CDR1 is DFQATT and CDR2 is SNEGSKA (reference sequence). Trimming took 3 bases from V and 0 from J, leaving 14 bases between them. The CDR3 is 15 amino acids.

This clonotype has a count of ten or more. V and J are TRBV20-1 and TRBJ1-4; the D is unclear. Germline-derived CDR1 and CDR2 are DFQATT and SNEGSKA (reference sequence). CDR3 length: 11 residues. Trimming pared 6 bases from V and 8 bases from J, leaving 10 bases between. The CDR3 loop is CSAIYVEKLFF. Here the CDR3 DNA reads TGCAGTGCAATCTATGTCGAAAAACTGTTTTTT.

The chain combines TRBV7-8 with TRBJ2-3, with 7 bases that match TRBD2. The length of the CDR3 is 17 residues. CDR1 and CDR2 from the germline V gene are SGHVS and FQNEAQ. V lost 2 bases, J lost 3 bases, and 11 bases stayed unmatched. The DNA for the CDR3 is TGTGCCAGCAGCTTAAGGCGGGTAGCGGGCAAGACAGATACGCAGTATTTT. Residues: CASSLRRVAGKTDTQYF. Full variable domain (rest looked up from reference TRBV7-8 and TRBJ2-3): GAGVSQSPRYKVAKRGQDVALRCDPISGHVSLFWYQQALGQGPEFLTYFQNEAQLDKSGLPSDRFFAERPEGSVSTLKIQRTQQEDSAVYLCASSLRRVAGKTDTQYFGPGTRLTVL.